The 30 T cell receptor beta chains presented below share a single source sample, sequenced in a study of neurological immune-mediated disorders. TCRdb reprocessed the 5' RACE reads with MiXCR, giving one entry per CDR3 protein. The repertoire has tens of thousands of distinct CDR3 sequences, around a tenth of them found once; the top ten carry 1.8%. What was sequenced was PBMCs. The receptors shown here come from a man aged 35 to 55 in good health.

A few counts support this clonotype. This sequence joins TRBV6-2 or TRBV6-3 and TRBJ1-2; D gene ambiguous. The ends were cut back, 3 bases at V and 2 bases at J, with 10 bases in the middle. Germline loops: CDR1 MNHEY, CDR2 SVGEGT. The CDR3 has 14 amino acids. The CDR3 DNA sequence: TGTGCCAGCAGTTATTTCGGTTTCAACTATGGCTACACCTTC. Encoded protein: CASSYFGFNYGYTF.

This clonotype occurred many times. This chain connects TRBV5-1 to TRBJ1-5; D unresolved. The V end was cut by 0 bases, the J end by 4 bases, with 5 bases between. The CDR3 has 13 residues. Germline V lookup: CDR1 SGHRS, CDR2 YFSETQ. The CDR3: CASSLVPNQPQHF. In nucleotides, the CDR3 is TGCGCCAGCAGCTTGGTACCGAATCAGCCCCAGCATTTT.

This clonotype was seen many times. The V and J genes are TRBV7-2 and TRBJ1-5; D remains unclear. The CDR3 spans 15 residues. V lost 5 bases and J 6 bases, leaving 17 bases between the germline ends. Germline V gene data show CDR1 as SGHTA and CDR2 as FQGNSA. The CDR3 loop is CASSLGWGDAQPQHF. DNA of the CDR3: TGTGCCAGCAGCCTAGGGTGGGGAGACGCTCAGCCCCAGCATTTT.

This clonotype was detected many times. The rearrangement links TRBV4-1 to TRBJ2-7; possible D gene TRBD2, 5 bases. This CDR3 region has 15 residues. V was trimmed by 4 bases and J by 1 base, leaving 14 bases between them. Looked up from germline, CDR1 is MGHRA and CDR2 is YSYEKL. In DNA, the CDR3 is TGCGCCAGCAGCCCCCGAGGGAACAGTTCCTACGAGCAGTACTTC. Protein: CASSPRGNSSYEQYF.

The chain uses TRBV3-1 and TRBJ1-2; D remains unclear. V was trimmed by 1 base and J by 2 bases, leaving 8 bases between them. Germline V lookup: CDR1 LGHDT, CDR2 YNNKEL (reference sequence). The CDR3 is 14 residues long. The CDR3 sequence is CASSQGLGNYGYTF. CDR3 sequence (DNA): TGTGCCAGCAGCCAAGGTCTGGGAAACTATGGCTACACCTTC.

This clonotype was counted ten times or more. The chain uses TRBV20-1 and TRBJ1-1; 7 nucleotides agree with TRBD1. The CDR3 runs to 15 residues. CDR1 is DFQATT and CDR2 is SNEGSKA in the germline V gene (reference sequence). The junction had 8 bases not matched to a gene; V was cut back by 0 bases and J by 4 bases. CDR3 nucleotide sequence: TGCAGTGCTAGAGATCGGTTCAGGGGGACCACTGAAGCTTTCTTT. Translation: CSARDRFRGTTEAFF.

The sample holds many counts of this clonotype. J is TRBJ2-3 and V is TRBV27, with a possible D match to TRBD2 (5 bases). Germline CDR1 is MNHEY and CDR2 is SMNVEV (reference sequence). The CDR3 is 13 amino acids. V lost 4 bases to trimming and J lost 6 bases, with 11 bases between them. CDR3 sequence: CASSSTERDTQYF. DNA for the CDR3: TGTGCCAGCAGTTCGACTGAGCGGGATACGCAGTATTTT.

In its sample, this clonotype was seen many times. The rearrangement uses TRBV12-3 or TRBV12-4 and TRBJ2-4; D is uncertain. V was pared by 5 bases and J by 3 bases, with 11 bases between. CDR3 size: 14 residues. The CDR3 spells CASSAGAFKNIQYF. The CDR3 DNA is TGTGCCAGCAGTGCAGGAGCGTTCAAAAACATTCAGTACTTC.

This clonotype was detected ten times or more. The V and J genes are TRBV7-8 and TRBJ1-4; D may be TRBD1 (5 bases). Germline values: CDR1 SGHVS, CDR2 FQNEAQ. V lost 3 bases and J lost 4, with 9 bases in between. The CDR3 consists of 14 residues. The CDR3 loop is CASSLGVINEKLFF. In DNA, the CDR3 is TGTGCCAGCAGCTTGGGGGTAATTAATGAAAAACTGTTTTTT.

The chain uses TRBV11-2 and TRBJ2-5; D possibly uses TRBD1 or TRBD2 (6 bases each). CDR3 length: 15 residues. In germline, CDR1 is SGHAT, CDR2 FQNNGV. V was shortened by 7 bases and J by 5 bases, with 20 bases between the two germline ends. CDR3 amino acids: CASTVGGGSLETQYF. Written as DNA, the CDR3 is TGTGCCAGCACCGTAGGAGGGGGGAGCTTGGAGACCCAGTACTTC.

This clonotype was picked up one time. A much larger clone differs from this one at a single base, so this may be a read error. The chain recombines TRBV27 with TRBJ2-3, with D possibly TRBD2 on 6 matching bases. Germline CDR1 MNHEY, CDR2 SMNVEV (reference sequence). The length of the CDR3 is 14 residues. DNA of the CDR3: TGTGCCAGAAGTTTCCTAGCGAGCACAGATACGCAGTATTTT. This translates into CARSFLASTDTQYF.

This clonotype was observed a few times. In DNA form, the CDR3 reads TGTGCCAGCAGCTCAAACTCGGGACAGGGGGTCCTCTATGGCTACACCTTC. Its protein is CASSSNSGQGVLYGYTF. The chain recombines TRBV7-9 with TRBJ1-2, with 11 bases matching TRBD1. The trim removed 4 bases at V and 4 bases at J, leaving 11 bases unmatched. The CDR3 consists of 17 residues. The germline gives CDR1 SEHNR, CDR2 FQNEAQ (reference sequence).

This chain links TRBV14 with TRBJ2-2; unclear D gene. Looked up from germline, CDR1 is SGHDN and CDR2 is FVKESK. The CDR3 spans 13 residues. Trimming removed 5 bases at V and 6 bases at J, with 10 bases between. The CDR3 loop reads CASSSDLAGELFF. CDR3 nucleotides: TGTGCCAGCAGCTCGGATCTGGCCGGGGAGCTGTTTTTT.

This clonotype was seen ten or more times. This CDR3 reads CSARRTSTEAFF. The DNA of the CDR3 is TGCAGCGCCCGCCGAACGAGCACTGAAGCTTTCTTT. This rearrangement joins TRBV29-1 to TRBJ1-1; the D is unclear. From germline, CDR1 is SQVTM and CDR2 ANQGSEA. This CDR3 spans 12 amino acids. Trimming took 7 bases from V and 4 from J, leaving 13 bases between them.

The table lists this clonotype with many counts. This sequence joins TRBV5-1 and TRBJ2-1; 14 bases are shared with TRBD2. The V segment lost 4 bases and the J segment 6 bases; nucleotides outside the gene matches: 6. The CDR3 covers 16 residues. Germline V CDR1 and CDR2: SGHRS, YFSETQ. This CDR3 reads CASSLHGTSGSNEQFF. CDR3 DNA: TGCGCCAGCAGCCTTCATGGGACTAGCGGGAGCAATGAGCAGTTCTTC.

This clonotype was counted many times. This sequence joins TRBV9 and TRBJ2-3; 8 bases are shared with TRBD2. This CDR3 region has 14 residues. CDR1 is SGDLS, CDR2 YYNGEE, per germline. Germline trimming cut 0 bases from V and 9 bases from J; bases unmatched to any gene: 6. CDR3 nucleotides: TGTGCCAGCAGCGTAGGATCGCGCGGGGGGACGCAGTATTTT. Translating it yields CASSVGSRGGTQYF. Together with reference TRBV9 and TRBJ2-3, the CDR3 gives the full variable domain: DSGVTQTPKHLITATGQRVTLRCSPRSGDLSVYWYQQSLDQGLQFLIQYYNGEERAKGNILERFSAQQFPDLHSELNLSSLELGDSALYFCASSVGSRGGTQYFGPGTRLTVL.

Many counts were recorded for this clonotype. The V gene is TRBV5-1, the J gene TRBJ2-2; D is undetermined. The germline V gene has CDR1 SGHRS and CDR2 YFSETQ. Trimming removed 4 bases from V and 7 bases from J, with 8 bases in between. This CDR3 is 12 amino acids long. CDR3 in amino acids: CASSPEGGELFF. The CDR3, as DNA: TGCGCCAGCAGCCCGGAAGGCGGGGAGCTGTTTTTT.

This clonotype was found many times. Its ends do not fully match the called genes, so a read error is possible. The chain recombines TRBV12-3 or TRBV12-4 with TRBJ2-3; 14 nucleotides agree with TRBD2. CDR3 length: 15 amino acids. CDR3 in DNA: TGTGCCAGCAGTTCGACTAGCGGGGGGGCAGAGACGCAGTATTTT. The encoded protein is CASSSTSGGAETQYF.

This clonotype occurred many times. The rearrangement joins TRBV12-3 or TRBV12-4 to TRBJ2-1; 9 bases are shared with TRBD1. Losses at the gene ends were 8 bases for V and 4 bases for J; bases not matched to a gene: 9. This CDR3 is 15 amino acids long. The CDR3 DNA is TGTGCCAGCGGGGCCGGGACAGGGCCTTACAATGAGCAGTTCTTC. Translated, it gives CASGAGTGPYNEQFF.

The table lists this clonotype with many counts. V usage is TRBV7-9 and J usage is TRBJ1-4; perhaps TRBD1 as D (5 bases). The germline V gene encodes CDR1 SEHNR and CDR2 FQNEAQ (reference sequence). The V end lost 2 bases, the J end lost 11 bases, and 12 bases lay between the germline ends. The CDR3 totals 13 residues. CDR3 DNA sequence: TGTGCCAGCAGCTTAATCGAGGGGTCGAAACTGTTTTTT. Translation: CASSLIEGSKLFF.

The genes are TRBV6-1 and TRBJ1-1; no firm D call. The CDR3 is made up of 15 amino acids. Germline CDR1 is MNHNS and CDR2 is SASEGT. V dropped 1 base and J dropped 0 bases, with 9 bases sitting between them. The CDR3 here is CASSEGRIMNTEAFF. The CDR3 nucleotides read TGTGCCAGCAGTGAAGGGCGGATAATGAACACTGAAGCTTTCTTT.

This clonotype has a count of ten or more. This chain connects TRBV6-4 to TRBJ2-1; D is undetermined. The CDR3 is made up of 14 amino acids. In germline, CDR1 is MRHNA, CDR2 SNTAGT. V lost 2 bases to trimming and J lost 3 bases, with 8 bases between them. The DNA of the CDR3 is TGTGCCAGCAGTGACGGTTGGGGCTACAATGAGCAGTTCTTC. Protein sequence: CASSDGWGYNEQFF.

This clonotype showed up just a few times. The chain combines TRBV2 with TRBJ2-1; no clear D. The V gene lost 5 bases and the J gene lost 12 bases, with 14 bases spanning the gap. The CDR3 consists of 12 residues. Germline CDR1 and CDR2: SNHLY and FYNNEI. The DNA for the CDR3 is TGTGCCAGCAGTCGCATCTTCCCTCGGCAGTTCTTC. Its protein is CASSRIFPRQFF.

There are many counts of this clonotype. The chain uses TRBV5-1 and TRBJ1-5; D may be TRBD1 (6 bases). CDR3 length: 17 amino acids. V shed 4 bases and J shed 3 bases, with 20 bases lying between them. Looked up from germline, CDR1 is SGHRS and CDR2 is YFSETQ. Here the CDR3 DNA reads TGCGCCAGCAGCCCCACGGGGGGCTCGACAATCAATCAGCCCCAGCATTTT. Encoded protein: CASSPTGGSTINQPQHF.

This clonotype was recorded at least ten times. The chain combines TRBV3-1 with TRBJ2-1; tentatively, D is TRBD1 (6 bases). Looked up from germline, CDR1 is LGHDT and CDR2 is YNNKEL (reference sequence). The V gene lost 4 bases and the J gene lost 12 bases, with 16 bases spanning the gap. This CDR3 region has 13 residues. In nucleotides, the CDR3 is TGTGCCAGCAGCCCCTCGCAACTAGGGGGGCAGTTCTTC. It translates to CASSPSQLGGQFF.

The table lists this clonotype with many counts. This chain uses TRBV12-3 or TRBV12-4 with TRBJ2-2; the D gene is possibly TRBD2 (6 bases). This CDR3 is built from 13 residues. The germline V and J ends were trimmed by 7 bases and 5 bases, with 11 bases remaining between them. The CDR3 is CASTEAGTGELFF. Written as DNA, the CDR3 is TGTGCCAGCACCGAGGCGGGAACCGGGGAGCTGTTTTTT.

This chain uses TRBV11-2 with TRBJ1-2; D uncertain. Trimming took off 6 bases at V and 8 bases at J, with 16 bases between the two ends. CDR3 size: 13 residues. From germline, CDR1 is SGHAT and CDR2 FQNNGV. As DNA, the CDR3 is TGTGCCAGCAGTCGAGACCATTCGTTGGGCTACACCTTC. Amino acids: CASSRDHSLGYTF.

This clonotype was picked up many times. This chain joins TRBV7-9 and TRBJ1-3, with D unclear. V was pared by 2 bases and J by 4 bases, with 3 bases between. There are 12 residues in the CDR3. The germline CDR1 and CDR2 sequences are SEHNR and FQNEAQ (reference sequence). CDR3 in amino acids: CASSLKGNTIYF. The CDR3 DNA is TGTGCCAGCAGCTTAAAAGGAAACACCATATATTTT.

This clonotype has ten or more counts. The chain has TRBV6-6 and TRBJ2-7; 7 nucleotides line up with TRBD1. This CDR3 region has 13 residues. The trim removed 5 bases at V and 3 bases at J, leaving 4 bases unmatched. Germline CDR1 and CDR2: MNHNY and SVGAGI (reference sequence). Here the CDR3 DNA reads TGTGCCAGCAGTCCGCACAGGGGCTACGAGCAGTACTTC. Protein: CASSPHRGYEQYF.

The DNA for the CDR3 is TGCAGCGTCCACAACAAGCCCGGGGGGAACACTGAAGCTTTCTTT. This translates into CSVHNKPGGNTEAFF. The genes are TRBV29-1 and TRBJ1-1; possibly TRBD1 for D (5 bases). The length of the CDR3 is 15 residues. Germline CDR1 is SQVTM and CDR2 is ANQGSEA. V lost 6 bases, J lost 1 base, and 18 bases lay in between.